These 31 T cell receptor beta chains were all obtained from the same sample, sequenced in a study of T cells in Graves' hyperthyroidism and ophthalmopathy. Researchers took RNA transcripts and amplified the TCR beta CDR3 regions from them. The HTBI set primed first-round TCR CDR3 RT-PCR. TCRdb passed the multiplex PCR reads through MiXCR, listing each CDR3 protein once. Among about 290,000 distinct CDR3 sequences listed, roughly 13% were seen once. The sequencing sample was made of blood. These TCRs come from a woman in her 30s with Graves' hyperthyroidism that later progressed to Graves' ophthalmopathy.

This clonotype was counted at least ten times. The V and J genes are TRBV2 and TRBJ1-6; D is uncertain. CDR1 and CDR2 (germline): SNHLY, FYNNEI. The CDR3 length is 11 residues. V lost 8 bases, J lost 7 bases, and 6 bases lay in between. The CDR3 DNA reads TGTGCCAGCTCCGAGAATTCACCCCTCCACTTT. This codes for CASSENSPLHF.

This clonotype showed up many times. The V and J genes are TRBV18 and TRBJ2-7, with 7 bases identical to TRBD1. This CDR3 region has 14 residues. The germline CDR1 and CDR2 sequences are KGHSH and LQKENI. Unmatched junction bases numbered 0, after V lost 1 base and J lost 0 bases. Here the CDR3 reads CASSPQGASYEQYF. CDR3 in DNA: TGTGCCAGCTCACCACAGGGGGCCTCCTACGAGCAGTACTTC. Variable domain in full (rest from reference TRBV18 and TRBJ2-7): NAGVMQNPRHLVRRRGQEARLRCSPMKGHSHVYWYRQLPEEGLKFMVYLQKENIIDESGMPKERFSAEFPKEGPSILRIQQVVRGDSAAYFCASSPQGASYEQYFGPGTRLTVT.

In this sample, this clonotype turned up many times. The chain joins TRBV20-1 to TRBJ2-1; 8 nucleotides match TRBD1. The V segment lost 0 bases and the J segment 8 bases; nucleotides outside the gene matches: 9. This CDR3 region has 15 residues. Looked up from germline, CDR1 is DFQATT and CDR2 is SNEGSKA (reference sequence). CDR3: CSARDRDRNFHEQFF. The DNA of the CDR3 is TGCAGTGCTAGAGACCGGGACAGGAATTTCCATGAGCAGTTCTTC.

The chain links TRBV9 to TRBJ2-2, with 10 positions matching TRBD2. Trimming at V came to 4 bases and at J to 0 bases, leaving 3 bases not matched to a gene. The germline V gene has CDR1 SGDLS and CDR2 YYNGEE. The CDR3 loop spans 16 amino acids. In DNA, the CDR3 is TGTGCCAGCAGCTCTCTAGCGGGGGCGAACACCGGGGAGCTGTTTTTT. Translating it yields CASSSLAGANTGELFF. The full variable domain, in which reference TRBV9 and TRBJ2-2 provide the parts outside the CDR3, is DSGVTQTPKHLITATGQRVTLRCSPRSGDLSVYWYQQSLDQGLQFLIQYYNGEERAKGNILERFSAQQFPDLHSELNLSSLELGDSALYFCASSSLAGANTGELFFGEGSRLTVL.

The V and J genes are TRBV5-4 and TRBJ2-5; D is unresolved. The CDR3 length is 16 residues. V dropped 4 bases and J dropped 0 bases, with 16 bases sitting between them. Germline-derived CDR1 and CDR2 are SGHNT and YYREEE (reference sequence). Here the CDR3 DNA reads TGTGCCAGCAGCAAAGGCAGTGGATGGTACCAAGAGACCCAGTACTTC. It codes for CASSKGSGWYQETQYF.

Here the CDR3 DNA reads TGTGCCACCAGCATTCAGCCGAACACCGGGGAGCTGTTTTTT. It encodes CATSIQPNTGELFF. The chain employs TRBV15 and TRBJ2-2; D is unclear. Germline V gene sequence: CDR1 LNHNV, CDR2 YYDKDF (reference sequence). CDR3 length: 14 amino acids. V shed 4 bases and J shed 0 bases, with 6 bases lying between them. Using reference TRBV15 and TRBJ2-2 for the parts outside the CDR3, the full variable domain is DAMVIQNPRYQVTQFGKPVTLSCSQTLNHNVMYWYQQKSSQAPKLLFHYYDKDFNNEADTPDNFQSRRPNTSFCFLDIRSPGLGDTAMYLCATSIQPNTGELFFGEGSRLTVL.

This clonotype was detected ten times or more. The V gene is TRBV9, the J gene TRBJ2-7, with no clear D. The CDR3 runs 14 residues. Trimming stripped 0 bases from V and 3 bases from J, with 10 bases between. Germline V gene data show CDR1 as SGDLS and CDR2 as YYNGEE. The CDR3 sequence is CASSVGRASYEQYF. The CDR3 DNA follows: TGTGCCAGCAGCGTAGGTCGGGCGAGCTACGAGCAGTACTTC. Together with reference TRBV9 and TRBJ2-7, the CDR3 gives the full variable domain: DSGVTQTPKHLITATGQRVTLRCSPRSGDLSVYWYQQSLDQGLQFLIQYYNGEERAKGNILERFSAQQFPDLHSELNLSSLELGDSALYFCASSVGRASYEQYFGPGTRLTVT.

V usage is TRBV29-1 and J usage is TRBJ2-7; 8 positions match TRBD2. Losses at the gene ends were 7 bases for V and 7 bases for J; bases not matched to a gene: 12. Germline CDR1 SQVTM, CDR2 ANQGSEA. This CDR3 contains 13 residues. DNA for the CDR3: TGCAGCGCCGGGAGGGAGTGGAGTCGGGAGCAGTACTTC. Protein sequence: CSAGREWSREQYF.

This rearrangement joins TRBV19 to TRBJ2-2; D gene unclear. CDR1 LNHDA and CDR2 SQIVND come from the germline V gene (reference sequence). Trimming left V 3 bases short and J 6 bases short, with 5 bases between. The CDR3 spans 12 residues. CDR3 nucleotide sequence: TGTGCCAGTAGTATGTGGGCCGGGGAGCTGTTTTTT. Protein product: CASSMWAGELFF.

This clonotype was detected many times. The chain joins TRBV24-1 to TRBJ1-2; the D is unclear. CDR1 is KGHDR, CDR2 SFDVKD, per germline. V gave up 2 bases and J gave up 3 bases, with 6 bases separating them. This CDR3 region has 13 residues. The CDR3 region has the DNA TGTGCCACCAGTGATTCCAGCTACTATGGCTACACCTTC. It is translated as CATSDSSYYGYTF.

This clonotype was picked up many times. The V call is TRBV18, the J call TRBJ1-5; tentative D call: TRBD1 (5 bases). The germline V and J ends were trimmed by 6 bases and 2 bases, with 20 bases remaining between them. There are 17 residues in the CDR3. The germline gives CDR1 KGHSH, CDR2 LQKENI. DNA for the CDR3: TGTGCCAGCTCTCCCCGCCGGGACCCCACGGGCAATCAGCCCCAGCATTTT. The encoded protein is CASSPRRDPTGNQPQHF. Supplemented by reference TRBV18 and TRBJ1-5, the full variable domain reads NAGVMQNPRHLVRRRGQEARLRCSPMKGHSHVYWYRQLPEEGLKFMVYLQKENIIDESGMPKERFSAEFPKEGPSILRIQQVVRGDSAAYFCASSPRRDPTGNQPQHFGDGTRLSIL.

In its sample, this clonotype was seen many times. J is TRBJ2-7 and V is TRBV27, with 8 bases fitting TRBD2. This CDR3 contains 14 residues. The germline CDR1 and CDR2 sequences are MNHEY and SMNVEV (reference sequence). Trimming at V came to 5 bases and at J to 2 bases, leaving 5 bases not matched to a gene. The CDR3 loop is CASSLLADTYEQYF. In DNA form, the CDR3 reads TGTGCCAGCAGTCTACTAGCGGACACCTACGAGCAGTACTTC.

As regards this clonotype: A much bigger clone sits one base away, suggesting this may be a read error. The V gene is TRBV29-1, the J gene TRBJ1-2; D gene ambiguous. The V gene's germline CDR1 is SQVTM and CDR2 ANQGSEA. The CDR3 has 11 amino acids. CDR3 DNA: TGCAGCGTTGAATTTGGGGATGGCCACACCTTC. The encoded protein is CSVEFGDGHTF.

V usage is TRBV7-9 and J usage is TRBJ2-5, with 15 bases aligning to TRBD2. J gave up 4 bases and V 4 bases, and 4 bases lay outside the gene matches. Germline CDR1 reads SEHNR; CDR2 reads FQNEAQ (reference sequence). The CDR3 has 16 amino acids. The CDR3 loop is CASSSGLAGGPETQYF. The CDR3 nucleotides are TGTGCCAGCAGCTCGGGACTAGCGGGAGGACCAGAGACCCAGTACTTC.

This clonotype came up a few times. This rearrangement joins TRBV2 to TRBJ2-7; 9 bases map to TRBD1. Germline CDR1 and CDR2: SNHLY and FYNNEI. The CDR3 loop spans 14 amino acids. The J segment lost 6 bases and the V segment lost 6 bases, leaving 9 bases of the junction unmatched. CDR3 in amino acids: CASRRQGGQSEQYF. Written as DNA, the CDR3 is TGTGCCAGCAGGAGACAGGGGGGCCAGAGCGAGCAGTACTTC.

At least ten counts were recorded for this clonotype. The gene calls are TRBV7-6 and TRBJ1-2; D is uncertain. V lost 1 base, J lost 8 bases, and 11 bases lay in between. The CDR3 length is 13 residues. The germline gives CDR1 SGHVS, CDR2 FNYEAQ. The CDR3 loop reads CASSLEAGRGYTF. DNA of the CDR3: TGTGCCAGCAGCTTAGAGGCGGGCCGGGGCTACACCTTC.

This clonotype came up many times. The genes are TRBV30 and TRBJ2-7; D unresolved. The germline CDR1 and CDR2 sequences are GTSNPN and SVGIG (reference sequence). The CDR3 is 13 amino acids. Between the trimmed V and J ends, which lost 0 bases and 4 bases, there was a span of 10 bases. The CDR3 sequence is CAWSVAERYEQYF. The CDR3 DNA reads TGTGCCTGGAGTGTGGCAGAAAGGTACGAGCAGTACTTC.

The V call is TRBV20-1, the J call TRBJ2-7; TRBD2 aligns across 7 bases. Losses at the gene ends were 3 bases for V and 3 bases for J; bases not matched to a gene: 5. Germline CDR1 DFQATT, CDR2 SNEGSKA (reference sequence). The CDR3 has 13 residues. CDR3 residues: CSARGGSGYEQYF. CDR3 coding DNA: TGCAGTGCTAGGGGCGGGAGCGGCTACGAGCAGTACTTC.

The sample holds many counts of this clonotype. The V call is TRBV2, the J call TRBJ1-3; D call uncertain. The germline gives CDR1 SNHLY, CDR2 FYNNEI. V lost 3 bases and J lost 0, with 6 bases in between. CDR3 length: 14 amino acids. This CDR3 is CASSDRSSGNTIYF. The CDR3 DNA sequence: TGTGCCAGCAGTGATAGGAGCTCTGGAAACACCATATATTTT.

The V call is TRBV19, the J call TRBJ1-3, with D unresolved. The CDR3 is made up of 15 amino acids. The V gene lost 6 bases and the J gene lost 0 bases, with 12 bases spanning the gap. Germline loops: CDR1 LNHDA, CDR2 SQIVND (reference sequence). CDR3 sequence reads: CASSATLYSGNTIYF. The CDR3 bases are TGTGCCAGTAGCGCTACCTTATACTCTGGAAACACCATATATTTT.

J is TRBJ2-1 and V is TRBV18; possible D gene TRBD2, 6 bases. Trimming left V 0 bases short and J 9 bases short, with 9 bases between. Germline CDR1 and CDR2: KGHSH and LQKENI. The CDR3 extends over 13 amino acids. This chain's CDR3 is CASSPPAGFEQFF. The CDR3 coding sequence is TGTGCCAGCTCACCACCGGCGGGGTTTGAGCAGTTCTTC.

Regarding this clonotype: A clone one base away is much larger, so this may be a read error. The rearrangement joins TRBV5-1 to TRBJ1-5; D ambiguous. Germline V CDR1 and CDR2: SGHRS, YFSETQ. The CDR3 has 15 amino acids. DNA of the CDR3: TGCGCCAGCAACTTGATTGGCGGAGGGCATCAGCCCCAGCATTTT. It yields the protein CASNLIGGGHQPQHF.

This clonotype was detected ten times or more. The J gene is TRBJ2-4, the V gene TRBV5-1; D remains ambiguous. Trimming left V 0 bases short and J 7 bases short, with 11 bases between. The CDR3 consists of 14 residues. The germline V gene has CDR1 SGHRS and CDR2 YFSETQ. The CDR3 here is CASSLGWTENIQYF. CDR3 sequence (DNA): TGCGCCAGCAGCTTGGGCTGGACCGAGAACATTCAGTACTTC.

This clonotype was observed many times. The V and J genes are TRBV3-1 and TRBJ2-7, with D unclear. CDR1 LGHDT and CDR2 YNNKEL come from the germline V gene (reference sequence). CDR3 length: 11 residues. Between the trimmed V and J ends, which lost 2 bases and 3 bases, there was a span of 2 bases. The CDR3 bases are TGTGCCAGCAGCCAAATCTACGAGCAGTACTTC. Translating it yields CASSQIYEQYF.

V gene TRBV19 combines with J gene TRBJ2-3; the match to TRBD1 covers 9 bases. The CDR3 covers 15 residues. Germline V CDR1 and CDR2: LNHDA, SQIVND (reference sequence). With V trimmed by 7 bases and J by 2 bases, 7 bases remained unmatched. The CDR3 coding sequence is TGTGCCAGTACATCGGGACAGGGATACACAGATACGCAGTATTTT. Protein product: CASTSGQGYTDTQYF.

This clonotype was found a few times. The chain links TRBV29-1 to TRBJ2-7; D perhaps matches TRBD1 (5 bases). The CDR3 is made up of 11 amino acids. In germline, CDR1 is SQVTM, CDR2 ANQGSEA. As DNA, the CDR3 is TGCAGTGCAGGGAATCCCTACGAGCAGTACTTC. As protein: CSAGNPYEQYF.

Many counts were recorded for this clonotype. The rearrangement links TRBV2 to TRBJ2-3; D gene uncertain. CDR3 size: 13 residues. Trimming took 7 bases from V and 1 from J, leaving 9 bases between them. From germline, CDR1 is SNHLY and CDR2 FYNNEI. Written as DNA, the CDR3 is TGTGCCAGCACCCCGCAGGGCACAGATACGCAGTATTTT. Translation: CASTPQGTDTQYF.

This clonotype was seen ten or more times. The chain joins TRBV28 to TRBJ2-5; D might be TRBD1 (5 bases). Trimming shortened V by 5 bases and J by 5 bases, and 15 bases separated the two germline ends. The CDR3 loop spans 14 amino acids. Germline V CDR1 and CDR2: MDHEN, SYDVKM. The CDR3 sequence: CASSDSSVWETQYF. In nucleotides, the CDR3 is TGTGCCAGCAGTGACAGCTCAGTGTGGGAGACCCAGTACTTC.

This clonotype was detected ten times or more. The genes are TRBV27 and TRBJ1-1, with D perhaps matching TRBD1 (5 bases). CDR3 length: 14 amino acids. From germline, CDR1 is MNHEY and CDR2 SMNVEV (reference sequence). The V and J ends lost 7 bases and 1 base respectively, with 13 bases between them. CDR3 residues: CASTHNGANTEAFF. The CDR3 DNA follows: TGTGCCAGCACCCACAACGGGGCGAACACTGAAGCTTTCTTT.

At least ten counts were recorded for this clonotype. This chain connects TRBV27 to TRBJ1-1; no reliable D call. Germline values: CDR1 MNHEY, CDR2 SMNVEV (reference sequence). The CDR3 consists of 13 residues. Trimming stripped 6 bases from V and 4 bases from J, with 12 bases between. The CDR3 nucleotides are TGTGCCAGCAGCCCCGGAGGGAGCACTGAAGCTTTCTTT. This gives the protein CASSPGGSTEAFF.

This clonotype was seen at least ten times. The genes are TRBV6-5 and TRBJ1-2, with unresolved D. V was cut by 2 bases and J by 5 bases, with 12 bases left in between. The CDR3 totals 14 residues. Germline assignment: CDR1 MNHEY and CDR2 SVGAGI. The CDR3 spells CASSYAGSPYGYTF. The CDR3 region has the DNA TGTGCCAGCAGTTACGCCGGGTCTCCATATGGCTACACCTTC.